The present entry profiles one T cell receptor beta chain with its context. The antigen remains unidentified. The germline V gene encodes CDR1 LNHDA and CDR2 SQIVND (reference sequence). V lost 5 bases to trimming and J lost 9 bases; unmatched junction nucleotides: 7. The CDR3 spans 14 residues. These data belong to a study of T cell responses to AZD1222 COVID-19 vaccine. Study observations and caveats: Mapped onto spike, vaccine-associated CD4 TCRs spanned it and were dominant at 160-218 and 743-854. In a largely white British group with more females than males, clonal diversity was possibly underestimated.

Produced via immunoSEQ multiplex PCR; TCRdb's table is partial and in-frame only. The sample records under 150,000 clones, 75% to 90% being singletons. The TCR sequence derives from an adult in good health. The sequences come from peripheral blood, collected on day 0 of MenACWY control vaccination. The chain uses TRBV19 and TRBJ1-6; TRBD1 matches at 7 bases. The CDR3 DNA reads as TGTGCCAGTAGTCCGAGGGGGCGGGGTTCACCCCTCCACTTT. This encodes CASSPRGRGSPLHF.